This T cell receptor (beta chain) originates from a study of T cells in Graves' hyperthyroidism and ophthalmopathy. Points from the study as a whole: Most clonotypes expanded in thyroid above 0.001 were likewise present in blood. Through a model of 13 V-J features, ophthalmopathy was separated from stable hyperthyroidism. Ophthalmopathy got predicted by the model a median 6.5 months before its onset.

Ophthalmopathy patients all had a Clinical Activity Score of at least 3, a NOSPECS grade of at least 4 and disease under 3 months old. V lost 1 base and J lost 4; bases outside the gene matches: 7. Germline V gene data show CDR1 as LGHNA and CDR2 as YSLEER. The CDR3 covers 16 residues. TCR beta CDR3 region amplification was performed from RNA transcripts. TCR CDR3 underwent first-round RT-PCR with the HTBI primer set. Via MiXCR, TCRdb re-called the multiplex PCR reads, giving one row per CDR3 protein. This table has 490,000 or so distinct CDR3 sequences, about 20% appearing once. Note on this clonotype: Its specificity is unknown.

This clonotype was sampled from a man between 40 and 49 years old with Graves' ophthalmopathy. Input material: blood. The chain couples TRBV4-3 to TRBJ1-2, with 9 bases identical to TRBD1. CDR3 bases: TGCGCCAGCAGCCAAGGGAGGGGACAGGGAGGCTATGGCTACACCTTC. It translates to CASSQGRGQGGYGYTF.